This record covers a single T cell receptor (beta chain). This clonotype was seen repeatedly, ten times or more. No cognate antigen has been identified for it. Within one base of it there is no much larger clone, and no base qualities were kept. Reading the germline V gene (reference sequence) gives CDR1 DFQATT and CDR2 SNEGSKA. The CDR3 has 13 amino acids, counting the end cysteine and phenylalanine. The only DNA kept is the CDR3, 39 bases in frame from the first base. V is pared back by 4 bases and J by 4 bases, with 13 bases lying between the germline termini. All donors were healthy Caucasians. Three pairs of female monozygotic twins, all aged roughly 18 to 30 years, were included in the twin cohort. Using Miltenyi CD45RO+ enrichment and human naive T-cell isolation kits, memory (CD45RO+) and naive T cells were isolated from PBMC. The receptor library was made with 5' RACE. Instrument on record: Illumina HiSeq 2000. A universal primer binding site was added through template switching, and the final cDNA carried a unique molecular identifier so that TCR cDNA molecules could be counted accurately. Specific primers in the conserved constant-segment region were used to synthesize first-strand cDNA for the TCR alpha and beta chains. Each cDNA library was double barcoded, with a SMART-Mk sample barcode plus Illumina barcodes, to control for contamination. TruSeq adapter sequences, together with Illumina sample barcodes, were added in two successive PCR steps. The TCR alpha and beta cDNA libraries were sequenced on the Illumina HiSeq platform using custom primers. The authors' analysis ran thus. MiGEC was used to process raw reads and extract unique molecular identifiers, and MiXCR was used to find CDR3 positions. Recombination models were inferred per individual with the repgenHMM and IGoR tools using an EM algorithm. Shared clonotype analysis was performed with the tcR package in R, normalizing sharing by the product of cloneset sizes. To study raw recombination without the effects of thymic and clonal selection, out-of-frame nonproductive sequences were analyzed. In-frame beta chains were kept once TCRdb had trimmed the public reads at Q25 with fastp and called clones with MiXCR. Rows merge per CDR3 protein into single entries with the most common DNA and genes. These V and J calls derive from TCRdb rather than the authors' analysis. The sample table records some 200,000 distinct CDR3 sequences; 7.5% of these occur just once. The ten largest clones represent 1.9% of the sample.

This specimen belongs to a study of identical twins (dated by TCRdb to about 2016). Broadly, across the study: The study deep-sequenced TCR alpha and beta repertoires from monozygotic twins, unrelated adults of various ages and cord blood to test whether fetal clonotypes persist. To rule out contamination, the twin experiments were replicated at different times with different library preparation protocols. The paper's findings and limits, for the study overall: The excess sharing between twins in beta out-of-frame sequences was weaker because fewer shared sequences reduced the signal-to-noise ratio. Out-of-frame TCR alpha sequences shared between twins showed an excess of low generation-probability sequences compared with coincidental sharing between unrelated individuals. In monozygotic twins, out-of-frame TCR alpha sharing was systematically underestimated by recombination models, although the models agreed with sharing between unrelated individuals. Zero-insertion analyses could be partly confounded by invariant T cells such as MAIT and iNKT, although diverse VJ usage argued against such confounding for most clonotypes. Fewer insertions were carried by abundant cord blood beta clonotypes; a weaker similar trend was observed in young adult naive repertoires, while no such trend was observed in memory repertoires. Because the same donors could not be followed over many years, the conclusions depended on cross-sectional statistical analysis.

This sample was also put to use in a study of yellow fever vaccine responses in identical twins. That second publication adds: According to the authors, the vaccine-induced T cell response in identical twins seemed to be partly convergent and partly specific to each individual. In the study, vaccine-responding T cell clones were precisely tracked in identical twins.

The V gene is TRBV20-1 and the J gene is TRBJ1-2; the D segment could be TRBD1, given 6 matching bases. This sequence was found in a woman under 30 in good health. Sequenced input: memory (CD45RO+) T cells sorted from blood. The cell subset or site tag for this specimen amounts to: CD45RO+ enriched T cells. CDR3 loop: CSATVGGGYGYTF. At the DNA level, the sequence is TGCAGTGCTACCGTGGGGGGCGGCTATGGCTACACCTTC.